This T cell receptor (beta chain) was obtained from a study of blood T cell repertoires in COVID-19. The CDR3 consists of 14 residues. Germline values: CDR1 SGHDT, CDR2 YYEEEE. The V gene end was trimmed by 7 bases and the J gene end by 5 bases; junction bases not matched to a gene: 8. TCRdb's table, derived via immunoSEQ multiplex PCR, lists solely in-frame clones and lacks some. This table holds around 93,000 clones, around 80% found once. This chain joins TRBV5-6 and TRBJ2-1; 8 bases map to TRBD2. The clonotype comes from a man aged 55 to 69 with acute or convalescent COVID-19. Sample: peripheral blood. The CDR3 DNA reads TGTGCCAGCTCCCGGGAGGGCCGAAACAATGAGCAGTTCTTC. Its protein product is CASSREGRNNEQFF.